One sample yielded the 4 T cell receptor beta chains listed below, sequenced in a study of T cells in Graves' hyperthyroidism and ophthalmopathy. Amplified TCR beta CDR3 regions came from RNA transcripts. HTBI primers were the set used in a first-round RT-PCR of the TCR CDR3. A single record per CDR3 protein comes from TCRdb applying MiXCR to the multiplex PCR reads. The sample gives hundreds of thousands of distinct CDR3 sequences, about 35% of which show up once; around a third is in the top ten. The sequenced sample consisted of blood. Receptors originate from a woman aged 40 to 50 with Graves' hyperthyroidism.

V gene TRBV20-1 combines with J gene TRBJ2-7; D not certain. The CDR3 spans 14 residues. The V end was cut by 0 bases, the J end by 2 bases, with 11 bases between. Germline CDR1 is DFQATT and CDR2 is SNEGSKA (reference sequence). For the CDR3, the DNA is TGCAGTGCTAGAGATCTGTTTGGGACCTACGAGCAGTACTTC. This sequence encodes CSARDLFGTYEQYF.

The chain has TRBV6-5 and TRBJ2-2; perhaps D is TRBD1 or TRBD2 (5 bases each). The V and J ends lost 5 bases and 9 bases respectively, with 19 bases between them. Germline V lookup: CDR1 MNHEY, CDR2 SVGAGI. The CDR3 consists of 15 residues. The CDR3 here is CASSPPGTSGRELFF. For the CDR3, the DNA is TGTGCCAGCAGTCCTCCCGGGACCTCAGGACGGGAGCTGTTTTTT.

The CDR3, as DNA: TGTGCCAGCATCCTCAGCGGCTCCTATAATTCACCCCTCCACTTT. Its protein product is CASILSGSYNSPLHF. The chain joins TRBV28 to TRBJ1-6; no definite D call. V lost 7 bases and J 0 bases, leaving 10 bases between the germline ends. The length of the CDR3 is 15 residues. Germline assignment: CDR1 MDHEN and CDR2 SYDVKM.

J is TRBJ2-7 and V is TRBV11-2, with D unresolved. Germline CDR1 SGHAT, CDR2 FQNNGV. Deletions cut 4 bases from V and 1 base from J, with 14 bases between. The CDR3 spans 15 residues. CDR3 DNA: TGTGCCAGCAGCTCACCACCTCTACCATCCTACGAGCAGTACTTC. Protein sequence: CASSSPPLPSYEQYF.